Listed below are T cell receptor beta chains from one sample, sequenced in a study of blood T cell repertoires in COVID-19. TCRdb's copy holds only in-frame clones and misses some; the assay was immunoSEQ multiplex PCR. The sample carries approximately 500,000 clones, approximately 89% recorded once. Sequences were obtained from peripheral blood. The receptors were gathered from a young man with COVID-19, enrolled during active disease. The CDR3 runs from the conserved cysteine through the conserved F or W. Fields, in order: D gene, J gene, V gene, clone size, CDR3 DNA, CDR3 protein. D genes are given only for firm matches. Rows may omit the clone size; those that give it use once, few, many or a size class.

TRBD2 | TRBJ2-2 | TRBV4-2 | few | TGTGCCAGCAGCCCCCCTGGCCGGGGGGATAACACCGGGGAGCTGTTTTTT | CASSPPGRGDNTGELFF
- | TRBJ1-2 | TRBV6-5 | - | TGTGCCAGCAGGAATTCGGTTCAGGGGAACTATGGCTACACCTTC | CASRNSVQGNYGYTF
- | TRBJ2-7 | TRBV7-9 | once | TGTGCCAGCACAGGCGCTAGCTACGAGCAGTACTTC | CASTGASYEQYF
- | TRBJ2-2 | TRBV6-6 | - | TGTGCCAGCAGTTACTCTGACCCGGGAGGGGAGCTGTTTTTT | CASSYSDPGGELFF
TRBD1 | TRBJ2-5 | TRBV5-1 | - | TGCGCCAGCAGCTTGGGGACAGGGGAGACCCAGTACTTC | CASSLGTGETQYF
- | TRBJ1-2 | TRBV5-4 | - | TGTGCCAGCAGCTACCGGGAAGGCTACACCTTC | CASSYREGYTF
TRBD1 | TRBJ2-7 | TRBV15 | - | TGTGCCACCAGCAGGGGGCCCGGGACAGGGTTCTACGAGCAGTACTTC | CATSRGPGTGFYEQYF
TRBD2 | TRBJ2-1 | TRBV2 | - | TGTGCCAGCACCCCCCAGCGGGAGATAGGCGAGCAGTTCTTC | CASTPQREIGEQFF
TRBD2 | TRBJ2-1 | TRBV6-5 | - | TGTGCCAGCAGAGGAGGACTAGCCCCCTCGAATGAGCAGTTCTTC | CASRGGLAPSNEQFF
- | TRBJ2-7 | TRBV11-2 | - | TGTGCCAGCAGCTTAGAGGGTCTGGGGAGCTACGAGCAGTACTTC | CASSLEGLGSYEQYF
TRBD2 | TRBJ2-1 | TRBV5-1 | - | TGCGCCAGCAGCGATTCTAGCGGGACGGATTGGAATGAGCAGTTCTTC | CASSDSSGTDWNEQFF
TRBD2 | TRBJ2-5 | TRBV10-3 | many | TGTGCCATCAGTGATAGTATCACTAGCGGGGGGGCCGGTGAGACCCAGTACTTC | CAISDSITSGGAGETQYF
TRBD1 | TRBJ1-5 | TRBV11-2 | few | TGTGCCAGCAGCTGGGACAGGGATAGCAATCAGCCCCAGCATTTT | CASSWDRDSNQPQHF
- | TRBJ1-2 | TRBV7-2 | few | TGTGCCAGCAGCTGGAAAGGGGATTATGGCTACACCTTC | CASSWKGDYGYTF
- | TRBJ2-1 | TRBV24-1 | - | TGTGCCACCAGTGACCCTACCCCAAAGAATGAGCAGTTCTTC | CATSDPTPKNEQFF
- | TRBJ1-1 | TRBV5-4 | - | TGTGCCAGCACCTTCGGGGGGGGAGACACTGAAGCTTTCTTT | CASTFGGGDTEAFF
TRBD1 | TRBJ1-1 | TRBV6-5 | - | TGTGCCAGCAGTACCGGGACAGGGACCCACACTGAAGCTTTCTTT | CASSTGTGTHTEAFF
TRBD1 | TRBJ1-1 | TRBV27 | - | TGTGCCAGCAGTTTTGGGACAGGGGTCACTGAAGCTTTCTTT | CASSFGTGVTEAFF
- | TRBJ2-7 | TRBV1 | - | TGCACCAGCAGTTTAGGGGGGGATTGTTCGTACGAGCAGTACTTC | CTSSLGGDCSYEQYF
TRBD2 | TRBJ2-7 | TRBV6-5 | - | TGTGCCAGCAGTTACTCCACTAGCGGGAGCTACGAGCAGTACTTC | CASSYSTSGSYEQYF
TRBD2 | TRBJ2-3 | TRBV2 | - | TGTGCCAGCGACAGACTAGCGGGGACAGATACGCAGTATTTT | CASDRLAGTDTQYF
TRBD2 | TRBJ2-1 | TRBV19 | - | TGTGCCAGTAGTATAGACGGGACTAGCGGAGACAATGAGCAGTTCTTC | CASSIDGTSGDNEQFF
TRBD2 | TRBJ2-7 | TRBV19 | - | TGTGCCAGTAGCACGACTAGCGGGAAGACCTACGAGCAGTACTTC | CASSTTSGKTYEQYF
- | TRBJ2-5 | TRBV10-3 | - | TGTGCCATCAACTACGCGGTCGGGGAGACCCAGTACTTC | CAINYAVGETQYF
TRBD1 | TRBJ1-1 | TRBV10-3 | - | TGTGCCATCAGTGGGGACAGGGGGCAGAACACTGAAGCTTTCTTT | CAISGDRGQNTEAFF
TRBD2 | TRBJ2-2 | TRBV7-9 | once | TGTGCCAGCAGCCGGAGCGGGAGGGCCTACAGGAACACCGGGGAGCTGTTTTTT | CASSRSGRAYRNTGELFF
TRBD2 | TRBJ2-3 | TRBV5-6 | once | TGTGCCAGCAGCTTCGTTAGCGGGCCAGATACGCAGTATTTT | CASSFVSGPDTQYF
- | TRBJ2-1 | TRBV25-1 | - | TGTGCCAGCAGTGAATCCGTCCTCTACAATGAGCAGTTCTTC | CASSESVLYNEQFF
TRBD2 | TRBJ2-7 | TRBV9 | - | TGTGCCAGCAGGCCGGGACTAGCGGGCTACGAGCAGTACTTC | CASRPGLAGYEQYF
TRBD1 | TRBJ2-1 | TRBV2 | - | TGTGCCAGCAGTGACGACGCAGACAGGGGTAATGAGCAGTTCTTC | CASSDDADRGNEQFF
TRBD1 | TRBJ1-5 | TRBV29-1 | - | TGCAGCGCACTCTTCCTCCCACAGGGGGCACGGCAGCCCCAGCATTTT | CSALFLPQGARQPQHF
- | TRBJ2-7 | TRBV6-5 | - | TGTGCCAGCAGTCCGTACGCTCTCGGGGACTACGAGCAGTACTTC | CASSPYALGDYEQYF
TRBD2 | TRBJ2-7 | TRBV5-1 | - | TGCGCCAGCAGCTCCCGGCCAGGGACTAGCGGGGGGGCCTACGAGCAGTACTTC | CASSSRPGTSGGAYEQYF
- | TRBJ2-7 | TRBV5-4 | few | TGTGCCAGCAGCTTTATGAGCTACGAGCAGTACTTC | CASSFMSYEQYF
TRBD2 | TRBJ2-1 | TRBV3-1/TRBV3-2 | - | TGTGCCAGCAGCTCTAGCGGGAGAACCTACAATGAGCAGTTCTTC | CASSSSGRTYNEQFF
- | TRBJ1-5 | TRBV28 | - | TGTGCCAGCTGGGGGCGCGGGAGCCAGCCCCAGCATTTT | CASWGRGSQPQHF
TRBD2 | TRBJ2-7 | TRBV7-9 | once | TGTGCCAGCAGCCGAGCAGGCGGGGGTACTAGCTTTGGCGACGAGCAGTACTTC | CASSRAGGGTSFGDEQYF